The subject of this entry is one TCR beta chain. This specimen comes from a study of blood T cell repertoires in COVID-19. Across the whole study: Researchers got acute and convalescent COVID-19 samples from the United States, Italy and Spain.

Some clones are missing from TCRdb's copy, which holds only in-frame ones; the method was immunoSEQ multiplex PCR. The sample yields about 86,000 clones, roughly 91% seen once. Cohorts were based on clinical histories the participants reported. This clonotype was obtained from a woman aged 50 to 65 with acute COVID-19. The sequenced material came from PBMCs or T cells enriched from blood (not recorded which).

The CDR3 sequence is CASSPPRVYSGNTIYF. In DNA, the CDR3 is TGTGCCAGCTCACCACCCAGGGTATACTCTGGAAACACCATATATTTT. The rearrangement uses TRBV18 and TRBJ1-3; weak D call: TRBD1 (5 bases). Germline CDR1 and CDR2: KGHSH and LQKENI. CDR3 length: 16 residues. The V end was cut by 0 bases, the J end by 0 bases, with 9 bases between. The variable domain in full, completed from reference TRBV18 and TRBJ1-3, reads NAGVMQNPRHLVRRRGQEARLRCSPMKGHSHVYWYRQLPEEGLKFMVYLQKENIIDESGMPKERFSAEFPKEGPSILRIQQVVRGDSAAYFCASSPPRVYSGNTIYFGEGSWLTVV.